This T cell receptor (beta chain) was obtained from a study of tumor-infiltrating lymphocytes in primary liver carcinoma. Study-wide background: Surgical resection treated primary liver carcinoma in the patients.

This CDR3 has 16 amino acids. CDR1 and CDR2 (germline): MNHEY, SVGEGT. A constant-region primer served to make TCR beta cDNA from about 530 ng total RNA. Nested multiplex PCR, run for three rounds with slightly modified ARM-PCR, yielded TCR beta libraries. Investigators reported that the first two PCR rounds, at roughly 10 cycles each, used TRBV1-TRBV30 forward primers with a C-beta reverse primer. TCRdb recomputed calls from the multiplex PCR reads with MiXCR, one row per CDR3 protein. The sample has 250,000 to 400,000 distinct CDR3 sequences; 60% to 80% are singletons. RNA isolated from unsorted whole blood supplied the blood RNA, with germline DNA also extracted. Comments on this clonotype: One end of the junction is discordant with germline, which a read error may explain.

The chain carries TRBV6-2 or TRBV6-3 and TRBJ2-2; perhaps TRBD2 as D (6 bases). Sequencing was done on a sample of peripheral blood. The receptor was isolated from a man aged 40-55 years with primary liver carcinoma and hepatitis B virus infection. CDR3 DNA sequence: TGTGCCAGCAGTTACTCTGCGGGAACGAACACCGGGCAGCTGCTTTTT. Translated: CASSYSAGTNTGQLLF.